Following are 17 T cell receptor beta chains from one sample sequenced in a study of CD8 T cells in ankylosing spondylitis. A single record per CDR3 protein comes from TCRdb applying MiXCR to the 5' RACE reads. This table has 250,000 to 350,000 distinct CDR3 sequences, about a fifth appearing once. The sequencing sample was made of blood, either unsorted or a sorted T cell fraction (not recorded which). These receptors originate from a female donor with ankylosing spondylitis or in good health (not recorded which).

V and J are TRBV7-3 and TRBJ2-7; TRBD2 agrees at 11 bases. Germline-derived CDR1 and CDR2 are SGHTA and FQGTGA. The CDR3 is made up of 21 amino acids. The J segment lost 0 bases and the V segment lost 0 bases, leaving 16 bases of the junction unmatched. The CDR3 region has the DNA TGTGCCAGCAGCTTAACGACCCGACTAGCGGGGTACCTCCAAAGCTCCTACGAGCAGTACTTC. Protein sequence: CASSLTTRLAGYLQSSYEQYF.

This clonotype showed up just a few times. The rearrangement uses TRBV6-1 and TRBJ2-3, with D tentatively TRBD2 (6 bases). The CDR3 consists of 13 residues. Trimming took off 4 bases at V and 1 base at J, with 6 bases between the two ends. The germline V gene encodes CDR1 MNHNS and CDR2 SASEGT. The CDR3 loop is CASSVAGTDTQYF. The CDR3 nucleotides are TGTGCCAGCAGTGTAGCGGGCACAGATACGCAGTATTTT.

In DNA form, the CDR3 reads TGTGCCTGGCTCCGGGACAGGGGGAATTCACCCCTCCACTTT. It codes for CAWLRDRGNSPLHF. The gene calls are TRBV30 and TRBJ1-6; 11 bases agree with TRBD1. J gave up 7 bases and V 5 bases, and 4 bases lay outside the gene matches. The CDR3 consists of 14 residues. The V gene's germline CDR1 is GTSNPN and CDR2 SVGIG (reference sequence). Combining the CDR3 with reference TRBV30 and TRBJ1-6 gives the whole variable domain SQTIHQWPATLVQPVGSPLSLECTVEGTSNPNLYWYRQAAGRGLQLLFYSVGIGQISSEVPQNLSASRPQDRQFILSSKKLLLSDSGFYLCAWLRDRGNSPLHFGNGTRLTVT.

The chain uses TRBV6-2 or TRBV6-3 and TRBJ2-1, with no clear D. The CDR3 totals 13 residues. Germline lookup yields CDR1 MNHEY and CDR2 SVGEGT. V was pared by 7 bases and J by 5 bases, with 12 bases between. CDR3 loop: CASKASGDNEQFF. CDR3 DNA: TGTGCCAGCAAGGCGTCCGGCGACAATGAGCAGTTCTTC.

In its sample, this clonotype was seen a few times. The CDR3 DNA reads TGTGCCAGTAGCCGTGAGAAGGTTCAGCCCCAGCATTTT. It encodes CASSREKVQPQHF. The chain employs TRBV19 and TRBJ1-5; D unclear. The germline V gene encodes CDR1 LNHDA and CDR2 SQIVND (reference sequence). CDR3 length: 13 amino acids. V shed 6 bases and J shed 6 bases, with 12 bases lying between them. The full variable domain, rest sourced from reference TRBV19 and TRBJ1-5, is DGGITQSPKYLFRKEGQNVTLSCEQNLNHDAMYWYRQDPGQGLRLIYYSQIVNDFQKGDIAEGYSVSREKKESFPLTVTSAQKNPTAFYLCASSREKVQPQHFGDGTRLSIL.

This rearrangement joins TRBV5-1 to TRBJ1-1, with TRBD1 matching over 8 bases. Germline lookup yields CDR1 SGHRS and CDR2 YFSETQ. The CDR3 spans 14 residues. Trimming removed 5 bases from V and 4 bases from J; junction bases left unmatched: 7. The CDR3 here is CASSRTGTFTEAFF. For the CDR3, the DNA is TGCGCCAGCAGTAGGACAGGGACATTCACTGAAGCTTTCTTT.

This sequence joins TRBV27 and TRBJ1-5, with 12 nucleotides matching TRBD1. Trimming took 6 bases from V and 5 from J; bases not matched to a gene: 5. CDR1 MNHEY and CDR2 SMNVEV come from the germline V gene (reference sequence). The length of the CDR3 is 15 residues. The CDR3 DNA reads TGTGCCAGCAGCGGGACAGGGGGCAACTATCAGCCCCAGCATTTT. The encoded protein is CASSGTGGNYQPQHF.

This clonotype was seen more than once but under ten times. The V gene is TRBV20-1, the J gene TRBJ1-1; D is uncertain. V lost 0 bases, J lost 3 bases, and 14 bases lay in between. CDR1 is DFQATT and CDR2 is SNEGSKA in the germline V gene (reference sequence). The CDR3 runs 15 residues. The DNA of the CDR3 is TGCAGTGCTAGAGATATTCTTGGGGTGGACACTGAAGCTTTCTTT. It translates to CSARDILGVDTEAFF.

The rearrangement links TRBV5-1 to TRBJ2-5; 11 nucleotides line up with TRBD2. Germline trimming cut 3 bases from V and 5 bases from J; bases unmatched to any gene: 9. The CDR3 length is 16 residues. Looked up from germline, CDR1 is SGHRS and CDR2 is YFSETQ. CDR3 coding DNA: TGCGCCAGCAGCTCCATTAGCGGGAGGGCCCCCGAGACCCAGTACTTC. Translation: CASSSISGRAPETQYF.

The chain links TRBV20-1 to TRBJ1-5, with D tentatively TRBD1 (6 bases). The CDR3 spans 12 residues. V lost 3 bases, J lost 4 bases, and 7 bases lay in between. CDR1 and CDR2 from the germline V gene are DFQATT and SNEGSKA (reference sequence). The CDR3 DNA is TGCAGTGCTAGTGGACAGAATCAGCCCCAGCATTTT. Translating it yields CSASGQNQPQHF.

The chain joins TRBV7-2 to TRBJ2-7, with TRBD1 matching over 8 bases. Trimming removed 5 bases from V and 4 bases from J; junction bases left unmatched: 16. The CDR3 contains 17 residues. CDR1 SGHTA and CDR2 FQGNSA come from the germline V gene. Written as DNA, the CDR3 is TGTGCCAGCAGCCCGTTCAATGCGGGACAGGTCAAATACGAGCAGTACTTC. It codes for CASSPFNAGQVKYEQYF.

The rearrangement uses TRBV15 and TRBJ1-1, with unresolved D. The CDR3 sequence is 14 residues long. From germline, CDR1 is LNHNV and CDR2 YYDKDF (reference sequence). The V end lost 2 bases, the J end lost 9 bases, and 16 bases lay between the germline ends. The CDR3 DNA reads as TGTGCCACCAGCAGACTCCGACAAGTGAACCAAGCTTTCTTT. It yields the protein CATSRLRQVNQAFF.

The chain employs TRBV7-3 and TRBJ1-1; TRBD1 matches at 7 bases. Germline assignment: CDR1 SGHTA and CDR2 FQGTGA. This CDR3 contains 13 residues. V lost 4 bases to trimming and J lost 10 bases; unmatched junction nucleotides: 9. CDR3 sequence reads: CASSSNSGGRAFF. In DNA form, the CDR3 reads TGTGCCAGCAGCTCCAATTCAGGGGGTCGAGCTTTCTTT. Variable domain in full (rest from reference TRBV7-3 and TRBJ1-1): GAGVSQTPSNKVTEKGKYVELRCDPISGHTALYWYRQSLGQGPEFLIYFQGTGAADDSGLPNDRFFAVRPEGSVSTLKIQRTERGDSAVYLCASSSNSGGRAFFGQGTRLTVV.

This clonotype appeared many times. CDR3 in amino acids: CSVEGRDSYNEQFF. In nucleotides, the CDR3 is TGCAGCGTTGAGGGCCGGGACTCTTACAATGAGCAGTTCTTC. The chain carries TRBV29-1 and TRBJ2-1; weak D call: TRBD2 (6 bases). Germline lookup yields CDR1 SQVTM and CDR2 ANQGSEA. V was shortened by 3 bases and J by 4 bases, with 13 bases between the two germline ends. This CDR3 is 14 amino acids long.

This clonotype has a handful of counts. This chain connects TRBV5-1 to TRBJ2-3; no definite D call. V shed 9 bases and J shed 5 bases, with 13 bases lying between them. CDR1 is SGHRS and CDR2 is YFSETQ in the germline V gene. The CDR3 runs to 12 residues. CDR3 bases: TGCGCCACCTCTTCCACACAAGATACGCAGTATTTT. Translating gives CATSSTQDTQYF.

This chain joins TRBV2 and TRBJ2-7; D is perhaps TRBD2 (7 bases). CDR3 size: 14 residues. V lost 4 bases and J lost 2, with 12 bases in between. Germline V gene data show CDR1 as SNHLY and CDR2 as FYNNEI. In nucleotides, the CDR3 is TGTGCCAGCAGTGGGGGGCTAGCGGCCTACGAGCAGTACTTC. This codes for CASSGGLAAYEQYF.

V and J are TRBV19 and TRBJ2-1; D tentatively reads TRBD1 or TRBD2 (5 bases each). The germline gives CDR1 LNHDA, CDR2 SQIVND (reference sequence). CDR3 length equals 15 residues. The V gene lost 6 bases and the J gene lost 9 bases, with 21 bases spanning the gap. The CDR3 is CASRLRGAQGGEQFF. As DNA, the CDR3 is TGTGCCAGTAGGCTGCGAGGGGCCCAAGGTGGTGAGCAGTTCTTC.